This T cell receptor beta chain was identified during a study of shared clonotypes between healthy human individuals. V was trimmed by 1 base and J by 0 bases, leaving 9 bases between them. This CDR3 region has 15 residues. CDR1 and CDR2 (germline): SGHTA, FQGNSA. Donors comprised healthy HIV-negative adults lacking recent acute infections or vaccinations. On this clone: Its specificity is not known.

Points from the study as a whole: Generally, naive subsets came out with larger estimated richness than memory subsets.

Data came from immunoSEQ multiplex PCR; TCRdb stores just in-frame clones and leaves some out. The profile shows millions of clones, 85% to 95% of them singletons. The material sequenced was naive CD4+ T cells sorted from blood. The subset: CD45RA+ positively selected. This chain links TRBV7-2 with TRBJ1-2, with D possibly matching TRBD1 (5 bases). This sequence originates from a man aged 18 to 35 in good health. In DNA, the CDR3 is TGTGCCAGCAGCTTAGTCGGGGGTTCTAACTATGGCTACACCTTC. Translating it yields CASSLVGGSNYGYTF.